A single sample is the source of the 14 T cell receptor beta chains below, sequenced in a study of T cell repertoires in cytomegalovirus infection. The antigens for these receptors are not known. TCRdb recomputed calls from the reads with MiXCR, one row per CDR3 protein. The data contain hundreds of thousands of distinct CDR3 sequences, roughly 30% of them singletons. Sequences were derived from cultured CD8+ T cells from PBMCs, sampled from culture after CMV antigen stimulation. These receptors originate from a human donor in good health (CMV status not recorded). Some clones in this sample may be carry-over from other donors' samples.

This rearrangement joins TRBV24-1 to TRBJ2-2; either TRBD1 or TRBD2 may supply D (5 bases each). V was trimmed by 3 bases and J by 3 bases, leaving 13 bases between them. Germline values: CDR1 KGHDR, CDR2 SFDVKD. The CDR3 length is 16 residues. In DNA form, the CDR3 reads TGTGCCACCAGTGATAAGGGGAGAGCCCACACCGGGGAGCTGTTTTTT. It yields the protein CATSDKGRAHTGELFF.

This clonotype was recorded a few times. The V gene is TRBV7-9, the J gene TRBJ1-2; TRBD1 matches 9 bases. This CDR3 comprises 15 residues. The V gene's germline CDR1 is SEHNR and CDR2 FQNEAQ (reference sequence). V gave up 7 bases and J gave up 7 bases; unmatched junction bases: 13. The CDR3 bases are TGTGCCAGCACGGGGGACGGCACAGGGGGCTTTGGCTACACCTTC. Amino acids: CASTGDGTGGFGYTF.

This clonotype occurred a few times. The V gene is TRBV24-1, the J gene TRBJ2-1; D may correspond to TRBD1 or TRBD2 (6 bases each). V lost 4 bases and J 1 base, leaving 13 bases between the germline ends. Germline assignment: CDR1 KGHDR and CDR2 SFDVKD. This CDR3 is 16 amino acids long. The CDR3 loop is CATSEVTGRSYNEQFF. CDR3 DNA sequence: TGTGCCACCAGTGAAGTCACAGGGAGGTCCTACAATGAGCAGTTCTTC.

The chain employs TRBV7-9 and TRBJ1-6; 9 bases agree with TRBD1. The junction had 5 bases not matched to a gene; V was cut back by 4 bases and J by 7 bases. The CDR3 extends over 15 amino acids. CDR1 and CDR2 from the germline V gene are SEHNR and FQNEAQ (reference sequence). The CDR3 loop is CASSYRDRDNSPLHF. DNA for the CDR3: TGTGCCAGCAGCTACCGGGACAGGGACAATTCACCCCTCCACTTT. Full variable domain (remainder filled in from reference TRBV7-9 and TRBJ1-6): DTGVSQNPRHKITKRGQNVTFRCDPISEHNRLYWYRQTLGQGPEFLTYFQNEAQLEKSRLLSDRFSAERPKGSFSTLEIQRTEQGDSAMYLCASSYRDRDNSPLHFGNGTRLTVT.

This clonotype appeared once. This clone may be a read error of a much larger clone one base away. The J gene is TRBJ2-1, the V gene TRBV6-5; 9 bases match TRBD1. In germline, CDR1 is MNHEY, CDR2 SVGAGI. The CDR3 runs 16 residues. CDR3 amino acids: CVSSYSWTGDYNEQFF. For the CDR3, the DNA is TGTGTCAGCAGTTACTCCTGGACAGGGGATTACAATGAGCAGTTCTTC.

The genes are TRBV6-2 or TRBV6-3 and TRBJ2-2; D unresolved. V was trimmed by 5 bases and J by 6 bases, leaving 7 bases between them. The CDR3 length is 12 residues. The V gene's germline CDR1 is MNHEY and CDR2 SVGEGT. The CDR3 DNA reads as TGTGCCAGCAGTCGTGACGCCGGGGAGCTGTTTTTT. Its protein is CASSRDAGELFF.

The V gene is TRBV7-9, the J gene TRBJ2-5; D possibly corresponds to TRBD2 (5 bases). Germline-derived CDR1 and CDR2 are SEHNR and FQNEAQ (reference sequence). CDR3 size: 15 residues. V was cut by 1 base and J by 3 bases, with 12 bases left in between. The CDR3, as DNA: TGTGCCAGCAGCTTAGTCGGGGATGCTAAAGAGACCCAGTACTTC. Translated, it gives CASSLVGDAKETQYF.

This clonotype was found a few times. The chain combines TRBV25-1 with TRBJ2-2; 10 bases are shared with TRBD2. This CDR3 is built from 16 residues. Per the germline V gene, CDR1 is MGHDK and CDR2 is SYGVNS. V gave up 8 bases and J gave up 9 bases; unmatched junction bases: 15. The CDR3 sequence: CASSGLAGALERELFF. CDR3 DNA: TGTGCCAGCTCGGGGCTAGCGGGGGCCCTGGAGCGGGAGCTGTTTTTT.

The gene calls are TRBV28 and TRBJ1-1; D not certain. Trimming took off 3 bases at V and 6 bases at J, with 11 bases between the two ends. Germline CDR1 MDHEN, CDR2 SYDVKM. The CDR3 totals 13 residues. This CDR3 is CASSFPAGPEAFF. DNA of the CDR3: TGTGCCAGCAGTTTCCCGGCAGGCCCTGAAGCTTTCTTT.

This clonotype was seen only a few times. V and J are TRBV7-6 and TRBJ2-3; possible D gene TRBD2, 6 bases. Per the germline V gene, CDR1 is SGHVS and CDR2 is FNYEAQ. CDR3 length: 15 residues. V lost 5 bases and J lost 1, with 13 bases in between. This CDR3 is CASSKGGGGTDTQYF. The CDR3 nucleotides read TGTGCCAGCAGCAAAGGAGGAGGGGGCACAGATACGCAGTATTTT.

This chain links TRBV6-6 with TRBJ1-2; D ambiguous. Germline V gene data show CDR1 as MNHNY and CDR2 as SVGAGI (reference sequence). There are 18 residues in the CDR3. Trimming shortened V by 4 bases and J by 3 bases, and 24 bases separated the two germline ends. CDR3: CASSSDPLYSSGDYGYTF. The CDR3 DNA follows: TGTGCCAGCAGTTCCGACCCCCTTTACAGCTCCGGAGACTATGGCTACACCTTC.

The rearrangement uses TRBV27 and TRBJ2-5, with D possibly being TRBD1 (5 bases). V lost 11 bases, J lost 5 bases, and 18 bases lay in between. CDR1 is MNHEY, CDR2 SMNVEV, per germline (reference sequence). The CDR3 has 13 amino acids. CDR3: CACSGSSMETQYF. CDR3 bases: TGTGCCTGCTCAGGGTCGTCAATGGAGACCCAGTACTTC.

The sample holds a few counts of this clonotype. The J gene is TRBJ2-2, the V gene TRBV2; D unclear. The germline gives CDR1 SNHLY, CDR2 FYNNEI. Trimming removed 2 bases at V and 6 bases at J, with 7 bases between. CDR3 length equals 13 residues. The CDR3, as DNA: TGTGCCAGCAGTGAATCTGGCCCCGGGGAGCTGTTTTTT. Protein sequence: CASSESGPGELFF.

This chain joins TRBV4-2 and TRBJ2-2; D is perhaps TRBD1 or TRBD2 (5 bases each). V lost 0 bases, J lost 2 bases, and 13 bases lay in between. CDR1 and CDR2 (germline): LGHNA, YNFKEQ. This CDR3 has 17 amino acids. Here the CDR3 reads CASSQDVGPANTGELFF. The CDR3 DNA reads TGTGCCAGCAGCCAAGATGTGGGACCCGCAAACACCGGGGAGCTGTTTTTT.